At least ten counts were recorded for the clone carrying this T cell receptor (beta chain). This record comes from a study of read filtering for tumor transcriptome and immune sequencing. At the level of the study: 8 or 9 patients were R-ISS I, approximately 15 were R-ISS II, six or seven were R-ISS III. RNA-seq yielded only about 75 to 1273 TCR reads, IR-seq about 4.05 to 10.27 million. Whole-transcriptome libraries were prepared after DNase treatment.

The CDR3 has 14 residues. Germline V gene sequence: CDR1 SGHTA, CDR2 FQGNSA. V gave up 0 bases and J gave up 3 bases; unmatched junction bases: 1. Molecular barcoded adaptors covering alpha/delta and beta/gamma chains were used on about 0.4 ug RNA. TCRdb ran MiXCR on the reads and lists one entry per CDR3 protein. Seen here are around 140,000 distinct CDR3 sequences, about 13% observed once, and the top ten hold around 8.3%. The chain recombines TRBV7-2 with TRBJ2-5, with 7 nucleotides matching TRBD1. The sequence was collected from a donor at least 40 years old with multiple myeloma. Sequencing was performed on a population of CD138-negative cells sorted from bone marrow. CDR3 loop: CASSLAGGEETQYF. The CDR3 bases are TGTGCCAGCAGCTTAGCAGGGGGCGAAGAGACCCAGTACTTC.